This T cell receptor beta chain appears in the sequencing data of a study of blood T cell repertoires in COVID-19. Study details: The United States, Italy and Spain supplied acute and convalescent COVID-19 samples.

Sequencing used immunoSEQ multiplex PCR; TCRdb keeps in-frame clones, though not all of them. The sample carries 30,000 or so clones, almost 85% recorded once. The sample consisted of peripheral blood. This TCR came from an elderly man with active or convalescent COVID-19.

CDR3: CASSLQRSTDTQYF. The DNA for the CDR3 is TGTGCCAGCAGCTTACAGAGGAGCACAGATACGCAGTATTTT. The chain couples TRBV7-2 to TRBJ2-3; no definite D call. From germline, CDR1 is SGHTA and CDR2 FQGNSA. Trimming left V 2 bases short and J 0 bases short, with 6 bases between. The CDR3 totals 14 residues.